The 2 T cell receptor beta chains given below trace back to one sample, sequenced in a study of identical twins. TCRdb re-called the 5' RACE reads through MiXCR, storing one row per CDR3 protein. The sample carries 400,000 to 550,000 distinct CDR3 sequences, more than 20% recorded once. This sample was also put to use in a study of T cells expressing NK-cell markers.

Source material: CD4+ T cells sorted from blood. Receptors originate from a woman younger than 35 in good health.

V and J are TRBV20-1 and TRBJ2-7; D might be TRBD1 (6 bases). The CDR3 consists of 12 residues. The V gene's germline CDR1 is DFQATT and CDR2 SNEGSKA (reference sequence). V lost 0 bases and J lost 13, with 16 bases in between. The CDR3 sequence is CSARDVVGTPYF. The CDR3 DNA sequence: TGCAGTGCTAGAGATGTAGTTGGGACACCCTACTTC.

The chain is built from TRBV10-3 and TRBJ2-1; a weak D match, TRBD2 (5 bases). The CDR3 totals 13 residues. Germline V CDR1 and CDR2: ENHRY, SYGVKD. V was cut by 8 bases and J by 6 bases, with 14 bases left in between. CDR3 in amino acids: CAIGPFRGNEQFF. CDR3 DNA sequence: TGTGCCATCGGACCATTCCGGGGCAATGAGCAGTTCTTC.